This T cell receptor beta chain was documented in a study of a mutant IDH1 vaccine in newly diagnosed glioma. About the research overall: An approximately 60% male, 37.5% female split and a mean age of about 40 years characterized treated patients. Patients previously underwent radiotherapy, temozolomide, or both, and most underwent both. Notes on the study in general: There seemed to be no relation between pseudoprogression and changes in top peripheral T cell clonotypes.

Here immunoSEQ multiplex PCR was the method, and the copy in TCRdb shows in-frame clones only, minus some. In the table there are some 19,000 clones, approximately 85% of which are singletons. The V end lost 0 bases, the J end lost 0 bases, and 10 bases lay between the germline ends. In germline, CDR1 is SGHRS, CDR2 YFSETQ. The CDR3 is 15 amino acids. Concerning this clone itself: Its antigen remains unknown.

As to time point: baseline, week 1 (first vaccination visit). Regarding treatment: pre-vaccination baseline after standard-of-care therapy. The donor cohort comprised cases of new WHO grade 3 or 4 IDH1-mutant, ATRX-lost astrocytoma. The TCR sequence derives from a man aged 40-55 years with glioma. The sample consisted of PBMCs, taken from a glioma patient treated with radiotherapy, temozolomide or both. The chain combines TRBV5-1 with TRBJ2-7, with D perhaps matching TRBD1 or TRBD2 (5 bases each). The CDR3 nucleotides are TGCGCCAGCAGCTTGGAGGCAGGGAGCTCCTACGAGCAGTACTTC. This sequence encodes CASSLEAGSSYEQYF.